The next 27 T cell receptor beta chains were all read from a single sample in a study of blood T cell repertoires in COVID-19 (dated by TCRdb to the early 2020s). Libraries were made using the immunoSEQ multiplex PCR assay. TCRdb's version of the immuneACCESS table is confined to in-frame rearrangements and falls short of the full clone set. An unresolved V gene accounts for under half of the shortfall where checked; the remainder is of unknown origin. This sample lists a few hundred thousand clones; about 82% were detected once. The ten largest make up about 2.5% of the sample. Material: peripheral blood. The origin of the receptors is a woman aged 70-85 years with COVID-19, enrolled during active disease.

The V gene is TRBV6-2 or TRBV6-3, the J gene TRBJ1-5; TRBD1 might be the D (5 bases). Per germline, CDR1 MNHEY and CDR2 SVGEGT. Trimming left V 6 bases short and J 0 bases short, with 9 bases between. CDR3 size: 14 residues. The CDR3, as DNA: TGTGCCAGCAGCACAGGTTATAGCAATCAGCCCCAGCATTTT. As protein: CASSTGYSNQPQHF.

The rearrangement uses TRBV12-1 and TRBJ1-3; TRBD1 reflects the table's D call only, with no check against the DNA. TRBV12-1 corresponds to a pseudogene. The CDR3 runs 18 residues. The CDR3 protein is CASSSGQGVLNSGNTIYF. CDR3 DNA: TGTGCCAGCAGCTCCGGACAGGGGGTATTGAACTCTGGAAACACCATATATTTT.

The V gene is TRBV5-6, the J gene TRBJ1-4; D call uncertain. Trimming cost V 4 bases and J 5 bases, with 15 bases left between them. The CDR3 is 15 residues long. The germline V gene has CDR1 SGHDT and CDR2 YYEEEE. CDR3 sequence: CASSPMSSENEKLFF. CDR3 DNA sequence: TGTGCCAGCAGCCCGATGAGCTCCGAGAATGAAAAACTGTTTTTT.

V is TRBV3-1 (or the pseudogene TRBV3-2) and J is TRBJ1-5; weak D call: TRBD1 (5 bases). CDR1 and CDR2 (germline): LGHDT, YNNKEL (reference sequence). The CDR3 sequence is 15 residues long. Trimming stripped 3 bases from V and 6 bases from J, with 15 bases between. CDR3 sequence (DNA): TGTGCCAGCAGCCAGGATGGCAGGGTGGGTCAGCCCCAGCATTTT. Its translation is CASSQDGRVGQPQHF.

This clone was counted once. J is TRBJ1-2 and V is TRBV9; no clear D gene. Germline CDR1 reads SGDLS; CDR2 reads YYNGEE. Trimming left V 2 bases short and J 7 bases short, with 12 bases between. The CDR3 spans 13 residues. Here the CDR3 DNA reads TGTGCCAGCAGCGTTTCCGGTGTAAGTGGCTACACCTTC. Its protein is CASSVSGVSGYTF. The full variable domain, its missing parts supplied by reference TRBV9 and TRBJ1-2, is DSGVTQTPKHLITATGQRVTLRCSPRSGDLSVYWYQQSLDQGLQFLIQYYNGEERAKGNILERFSAQQFPDLHSELNLSSLELGDSALYFCASSVSGVSGYTFGSGTRLTVV.

The chain is built from TRBV4-3 and TRBJ1-2, with a tentative D call TRBD1 (5 bases). Germline loops: CDR1 LGHNA, CDR2 YSLEER. V was trimmed by 2 bases and J by 1 base, leaving 14 bases between them. The CDR3 extends over 16 amino acids. Here the CDR3 reads CASSQSTGHLNYGYTF. The CDR3 nucleotides read TGCGCCAGCAGCCAATCGACCGGACACCTTAACTATGGCTACACCTTC.

This chain links TRBV4-2 with TRBJ2-3; TRBD1 aligns across 7 bases. This CDR3 is built from 18 residues. CDR1 and CDR2 from the germline V gene are LGHNA and YNFKEQ. J gave up 2 bases and V 0 bases, and 11 bases lay outside the gene matches. CDR3 coding DNA: TGTGCCAGCAGCCAAGATCCGACAGGGCCCACCAACACAGATACGCAGTATTTT. Translating it yields CASSQDPTGPTNTDTQYF.

The rearrangement joins TRBV9 to TRBJ2-3; D perhaps matches TRBD2 (6 bases). With 0 bases removed from V and 10 bases from J, the gap between germline ends came to 15 bases. The CDR3 is 14 residues long. From germline, CDR1 is SGDLS and CDR2 YYNGEE. CDR3 protein: CASSVEGGVGAQYF. CDR3 nucleotide sequence: TGTGCCAGCAGCGTAGAGGGCGGGGTAGGTGCGCAGTATTTT.

In its sample, this clone was seen a few times. The chain is built from TRBV7-9 and TRBJ1-3; the D gene is possibly TRBD1 (6 bases). Germline V gives CDR1 SEHNR, CDR2 FQNEAQ (reference sequence). V shed 11 bases and J shed 2 bases, with 13 bases lying between them. The CDR3 extends over 13 amino acids. CDR3 sequence: CADQGLTGNTIYF. Written as DNA, the CDR3 is TGTGCCGACCAGGGGCTCACTGGAAACACCATATATTTT.

V usage is TRBV6-2 or TRBV6-3 and J usage is TRBJ1-5, with D possibly matching TRBD1 (6 bases). CDR3 length: 15 amino acids. The germline CDR1 and CDR2 sequences are MNHEY and SVGEGT. Trimming took 4 bases from V and 2 from J, leaving 12 bases between them. CDR3 amino acids: CASSWDTWGNQPQHF. Here the CDR3 DNA reads TGTGCCAGCAGTTGGGACACCTGGGGCAATCAGCCCCAGCATTTT.

This chain connects TRBV6-5 to TRBJ1-5; 8 nucleotides agree with TRBD1. The CDR3 covers 15 residues. Trimming at V came to 5 bases and at J to 2 bases, leaving 5 bases not matched to a gene. Germline lookup yields CDR1 MNHEY and CDR2 SVGAGI. The CDR3 bases are TGTGCCAGCAGTCTTCAGGGGGCCCGCAATCAGCCCCAGCATTTT. Translating gives CASSLQGARNQPQHF.

V and J are TRBV4-3 and TRBJ2-7; 11 bases fit TRBD2. The CDR3 runs 14 residues. Trimming removed 11 bases from V and 3 bases from J; junction bases left unmatched: 9. Germline V lookup: CDR1 LGHNA, CDR2 YSLEER. CDR3 region: CARLPGLADYEQYF. For the CDR3, the DNA is TGCGCCCGCCTACCGGGACTAGCGGACTACGAGCAGTACTTC.

The chain recombines TRBV6-2 or TRBV6-3 with TRBJ2-3; unclear D gene. This CDR3 has 14 amino acids. The V gene's germline CDR1 is MNHEY and CDR2 SVGEGT. The V end lost 1 base, the J end lost 6 bases, and 11 bases lay between the germline ends. The CDR3 DNA reads as TGTGCCAGCAGTTACTGGGCCCAGGATGATACGCAGTATTTT. Protein: CASSYWAQDDTQYF.

The V and J genes are TRBV7-2 and TRBJ2-2; 7 bases are a match to TRBD1. J gave up 1 base and V 2 bases, and 7 bases lay outside the gene matches. Germline V gene sequence: CDR1 SGHTA, CDR2 FQGNSA. The CDR3 extends over 17 amino acids. CDR3 amino acids: CASSLFPGQWNTGELFF. CDR3 in DNA: TGTGCCAGCAGCTTATTCCCGGGACAGTGGAACACCGGGGAGCTGTTTTTT. Complete variable domain (other parts from reference TRBV7-2 and TRBJ2-2): GAGVSQSPSNKVTEKGKDVELRCDPISGHTALYWYRQSLGQGLEFLIYFQGNSAPDKSGLPSDRFSAERTGGSVSTLTIQRTQQEDSAVYLCASSLFPGQWNTGELFFGEGSRLTVL.

The V and J genes are TRBV19 and TRBJ1-4; TRBD1 matches 7 bases. The germline gives CDR1 LNHDA, CDR2 SQIVND (reference sequence). V lost 7 bases, J lost 7 bases, and 12 bases stayed unmatched. The CDR3 covers 15 residues. The CDR3 protein is CASTRRQGVSEKLFF. As DNA, the CDR3 is TGTGCCAGTACCCGGCGGCAGGGGGTGAGTGAAAAACTGTTTTTT.

The V and J genes are TRBV4-2 and TRBJ1-1, with D possibly TRBD1 on 5 matching bases. V lost 3 bases and J 7 bases, leaving 24 bases between the germline ends. The CDR3 totals 17 residues. Germline CDR1 is LGHNA and CDR2 is YNFKEQ. DNA for the CDR3: TGTGCCAGCAGCCAGAATACCGCCTCAGGGTTGAAGAATGAAGCTTTCTTT. Residues: CASSQNTASGLKNEAFF.

The chain joins TRBV7-2 to TRBJ2-7; 9 positions agree with TRBD2. V trimming: 6 bases; J trimming: 3 bases; junction bases outside the gene matches: 9. The CDR3 spans 15 residues. The germline gives CDR1 SGHTA, CDR2 FQGNSA. The DNA of the CDR3 is TGTGCCAGCAGTTATCGCGGACTAGCGAGCTACGAGCAGTACTTC. Translating it yields CASSYRGLASYEQYF.

The rearrangement uses TRBV19 and TRBJ1-6; the D is unclear. CDR1 is LNHDA, CDR2 SQIVND, per germline (reference sequence). CDR3 size: 14 residues. The V end was cut by 8 bases, the J end by 9 bases, with 17 bases between. DNA for the CDR3: TGTGCCAGTGCTAGGACTAATAGTGGTTCACCCCTCCACTTT. Protein: CASARTNSGSPLHF.

The rearrangement links TRBV5-6 to TRBJ2-5; 11 bases map to TRBD2. V trimming: 3 bases; J trimming: 4 bases; junction bases outside the gene matches: 2. The CDR3 spans 14 residues. The germline V gene encodes CDR1 SGHDT and CDR2 YYEEEE. This CDR3 reads CASSSTSGGETQYF. CDR3 nucleotides: TGTGCCAGCAGCTCCACTAGCGGGGGAGAGACCCAGTACTTC.

The chain couples TRBV5-8 to TRBJ2-1, with 14 bases that match TRBD2. This CDR3 has 16 residues. The germline CDR1 and CDR2 sequences are SGHTS and YDEGEE. The junction had 3 bases not matched to a gene; V was cut back by 1 base and J by 6 bases. DNA of the CDR3: TGTGCCAGCAGCTTGCCGGGACTAGCGGGAGTCAATGAGCAGTTCTTC. Residues: CASSLPGLAGVNEQFF.

The chain is built from TRBV6-5 and TRBJ2-2, with a tentative D call TRBD1 (6 bases). Trimming stripped 4 bases from V and 7 bases from J, with 19 bases between. Germline V CDR1 and CDR2: MNHEY, SVGAGI. The CDR3 runs 16 residues. The CDR3 spells CASSFLQGRGDGELFF. In DNA, the CDR3 is TGTGCCAGCAGTTTCTTACAGGGTCGAGGGGACGGGGAGCTGTTTTTT.

The chain couples TRBV27 to TRBJ2-7, with unresolved D. Per germline, CDR1 MNHEY and CDR2 SMNVEV (reference sequence). Trimming took 5 bases from V and 3 from J, leaving 17 bases between them. This CDR3 is 15 amino acids long. The CDR3 region is CASSPTSPTNYEQYF. The CDR3 DNA follows: TGTGCCAGCAGTCCCACTTCCCCCACTAACTACGAGCAGTACTTC.

J is TRBJ2-7 and V is TRBV29-1; tentatively, D is TRBD1 (5 bases). There are 14 residues in the CDR3. Germline CDR1 reads SQVTM; CDR2 reads ANQGSEA. V was clipped by 6 bases and J by 2 bases, with 17 bases between them. The CDR3 coding sequence is TGCAGCGTAAAATCAGGGATATTCACCTACGAGCAGTACTTC. Its translation: CSVKSGIFTYEQYF.

The rearrangement uses TRBV7-2 and TRBJ2-3, with D hard to call. This CDR3 has 12 amino acids. The V end was cut by 5 bases, the J end by 0 bases, with 3 bases between. Per germline, CDR1 SGHTA and CDR2 FQGNSA. CDR3 nucleotides: TGTGCCAGCAGCCCGAGCACAGATACGCAGTATTTT. Protein sequence: CASSPSTDTQYF. Full variable domain (remainder filled in from reference TRBV7-2 and TRBJ2-3): GAGVSQSPSNKVTEKGKDVELRCDPISGHTALYWYRQSLGQGLEFLIYFQGNSAPDKSGLPSDRFSAERTGGSVSTLTIQRTQQEDSAVYLCASSPSTDTQYFGPGTRLTVL.

V and J are TRBV9 and TRBJ2-1; no clear D. The CDR3 has 16 amino acids. Trimming took off 3 bases at V and 1 base at J, with 14 bases between the two ends. Germline V CDR1 and CDR2: SGDLS, YYNGEE. CDR3 amino acids: CASSGDENPSYNEQFF. CDR3 DNA: TGTGCCAGCAGCGGCGATGAGAACCCATCCTACAATGAGCAGTTCTTC.

In its sample, this clone was seen a few times. The chain combines TRBV6-4 with TRBJ2-1; 13 bases fit TRBD2. Losses at the gene ends were 6 bases for V and 15 bases for J; bases not matched to a gene: 11. CDR1 is MRHNA and CDR2 is SNTAGT in the germline V gene. The CDR3 consists of 14 residues. The CDR3: CASSDLGLAGRVFF. Written as DNA, the CDR3 is TGTGCCAGCAGCGATCTGGGACTAGCGGGAAGGGTGTTCTTC.

V and J are TRBV24-1 and TRBJ1-2, with TRBD1 matching 10 bases. J was trimmed by 8 bases and V by 5 bases; bases with no gene match: 4. The CDR3 loop spans 13 amino acids. Germline CDR1 is KGHDR and CDR2 is SFDVKD. CDR3: CATSVGQGFGYTF. Here the CDR3 DNA reads TGTGCCACCAGTGTGGGACAGGGGTTCGGCTACACCTTC.